One and the same sample provided the 32 T cell receptor beta chains below, sequenced in a study of T cell clonotyping in hematopoietic cell transplantation. The data were produced by immunoSEQ multiplex PCR, yet TCRdb's version contains in-frame clones alone and is incomplete. The data contain 13,000 to 15,000 clones, around 97% of them singletons. The starting material was peripheral blood mononuclear cells, obtained 30 days after allogeneic stem cell transplant. The receptors shown here come from a female patient in her fifties or sixties who had an allogeneic stem cell transplant from an unrelated donor, so T cells may come from the graft donor. Some clones in this sample may be carry-over from other donors' samples.

V and J are TRBV4-1 and TRBJ1-5; maybe TRBD1 (6 bases). Germline V gene sequence: CDR1 MGHRA, CDR2 YSYEKL. Trimming cost V 4 bases and J 5 bases, with 12 bases left between them. CDR3 length equals 14 residues. The CDR3 sequence: CASSPNTGYQPQHF. The CDR3 DNA sequence: TGCGCCAGCAGCCCGAATACAGGGTATCAGCCCCAGCATTTT.

V and J are TRBV5-8 and TRBJ2-5, with 7 positions matching TRBD1. V dropped 0 bases and J dropped 1; count of bases not matched to a gene: 6. CDR3 length: 16 amino acids. Germline-derived CDR1 and CDR2 are SGHTS and YDEGEE. Written as DNA, the CDR3 is TGTGCCAGCAGCTTGGGTGTAGGGGGCATCCAAGAGACCCAGTACTTC. It specifies CASSLGVGGIQETQYF.

The V gene is TRBV5-4, the J gene TRBJ1-2, with D uncertain. The CDR3 runs 14 residues. CDR1 SGHNT and CDR2 YYREEE come from the germline V gene (reference sequence). V was pared by 3 bases and J by 8 bases, with 17 bases between. Written as DNA, the CDR3 is TGTGCCAGCAGCTCCCCCCCGGGCACCTTGGGCTACACCTTC. Amino acids: CASSSPPGTLGYTF.

The chain has TRBV7-9 and TRBJ1-4, with a weak D call TRBD1 (5 bases). Trimming removed 1 base from V and 7 bases from J, with 10 bases in between. Germline V gene data show CDR1 as SEHNR and CDR2 as FQNEAQ (reference sequence). This CDR3 spans 14 amino acids. CDR3 bases: TGTGCCAGCAGCTTAGTCCAGGGCGGTGAAAAACTGTTTTTT. Amino acid sequence: CASSLVQGGEKLFF. Filled out from reference TRBV7-9 and TRBJ1-4, the complete variable domain reads DTGVSQNPRHKITKRGQNVTFRCDPISEHNRLYWYRQTLGQGPEFLTYFQNEAQLEKSRLLSDRFSAERPKGSFSTLEIQRTEQGDSAMYLCASSLVQGGEKLFFGSGTQLSVL.

V and J are TRBV9 and TRBJ1-6; 7 bases are shared with TRBD1. From germline, CDR1 is SGDLS and CDR2 YYNGEE. The CDR3 extends over 15 amino acids. The V gene end was trimmed by 0 bases and the J gene end by 9 bases; junction bases not matched to a gene: 6. For the CDR3, the DNA is TGTGCCAGCAGCGTAGAGGGCAGGGGGAGTTCACCCCTCCACTTT. Its translation: CASSVEGRGSSPLHF.

The V call is TRBV25-1, the J call TRBJ2-7; 10 positions agree with TRBD2. This CDR3 has 16 residues. In germline, CDR1 is MGHDK, CDR2 SYGVNS. With 3 bases clipped from V and 3 bases from J, the junction kept 8 bases outside the gene matches. CDR3 loop: CASSEASGLAIYEQYF. In nucleotides, the CDR3 is TGTGCCAGCAGTGAGGCGTCGGGACTAGCGATCTACGAGCAGTACTTC.

The rearrangement links TRBV5-1 to TRBJ2-4; TRBD1 matches 7 bases. CDR1 is SGHRS and CDR2 is YFSETQ in the germline V gene. Trimming cost V 9 bases and J 2 bases; bases outside gene matches: 11. CDR3 length: 15 amino acids. The CDR3 is CAIHPSGGPKNIQYF. The CDR3 DNA follows: TGCGCCATCCACCCCTCAGGGGGACCCAAAAACATTCAGTACTTC. Using reference TRBV5-1 and TRBJ2-4 for the parts outside the CDR3, the full variable domain is KAGVTQTPRYLIKTRGQQVTLSCSPISGHRSVSWYQQTPGQGLQFLFEYFSETQRNKGNFPGRFSGRQFSNSRSEMNVSTLELGDSALYLCAIHPSGGPKNIQYFGAGTRLSVL.

The V and J genes are TRBV30 and TRBJ2-3; D might be TRBD1 or TRBD2, each matching 5 bases. The CDR3 is 14 amino acids. V was clipped by 7 bases and J by 1 base, with 15 bases between them. CDR1 and CDR2 from the germline V gene are GTSNPN and SVGIG (reference sequence). The DNA for the CDR3 is TGTGCCTCCCACCCGATGGGGGGCACAGATACGCAGTATTTT. Amino acid sequence: CASHPMGGTDTQYF.

The chain joins TRBV7-8 to TRBJ2-1; the D is unclear. Looked up from germline, CDR1 is SGHVS and CDR2 is FQNEAQ. The CDR3 has 13 residues. The V end lost 4 bases, the J end lost 6 bases, and 10 bases lay between the germline ends. DNA for the CDR3: TGTGCCAGCAGCTCCATGCAGGCCAATGAGCAGTTCTTC. This sequence encodes CASSSMQANEQFF.

The J gene is TRBJ1-1, the V gene TRBV7-6, with 7 bases fitting TRBD1. CDR3 length: 16 amino acids. Per germline, CDR1 SGHVS and CDR2 FNYEAQ. V trimming: 5 bases; J trimming: 5 bases; junction bases outside the gene matches: 14. The CDR3 region is CASSPRGEGARTEAFF. CDR3 DNA sequence: TGTGCCAGCAGCCCGAGGGGGGAGGGGGCGAGAACTGAAGCTTTCTTT.

The rearrangement joins TRBV5-1 to TRBJ1-1; a weak D match, TRBD1 (6 bases). This CDR3 is built from 16 residues. Germline V gene sequence: CDR1 SGHRS, CDR2 YFSETQ. Trimming shortened V by 0 bases and J by 6 bases, and 18 bases separated the two germline ends. This CDR3 is CASSLVAGRGGAEAFF. CDR3 sequence (DNA): TGCGCCAGCAGCTTGGTCGCAGGGCGTGGGGGCGCTGAAGCTTTCTTT.

The CDR3 is CASTPEGGFTGELFF. The CDR3 nucleotides read TGTGCCAGCACCCCAGAGGGGGGGTTCACCGGGGAGCTGTTTTTT. The V and J genes are TRBV7-8 and TRBJ2-2, with D possibly matching TRBD2 (7 bases). The CDR3 spans 15 residues. Looked up from germline, CDR1 is SGHVS and CDR2 is FQNEAQ. The ends were cut back, 7 bases at V and 4 bases at J, with 16 bases in the middle.

The chain carries TRBV6-1 and TRBJ1-1; 7 bases fit TRBD1. V gave up 7 bases and J gave up 0 bases; unmatched junction bases: 8. Germline CDR1 reads MNHNS; CDR2 reads SASEGT. This CDR3 comprises 15 residues. CDR3 residues: CASMGGRGMNTEAFF. CDR3 DNA sequence: TGTGCCAGCATGGGGGGCAGGGGGATGAACACTGAAGCTTTCTTT.

The J gene is TRBJ1-1, the V gene TRBV6-5, with D tentatively TRBD1 (5 bases). Germline V lookup: CDR1 MNHEY, CDR2 SVGAGI. V was pared by 0 bases and J by 10 bases, with 15 bases between. The CDR3 contains 14 residues. CDR3 sequence: CASSYSWGLEGAFF. CDR3 bases: TGTGCCAGCAGTTACTCCTGGGGACTAGAGGGAGCTTTCTTT.

The chain employs TRBV6-1 and TRBJ1-6; tentative D call: TRBD1 (6 bases). Germline V gives CDR1 MNHNS, CDR2 SASEGT. There are 14 residues in the CDR3. V shed 2 bases and J shed 6 bases, with 8 bases lying between them. The CDR3 region is CASSERTANSPLHF. The CDR3 nucleotides read TGTGCCAGCAGTGAAAGGACAGCTAATTCACCCCTCCACTTT.

This chain connects TRBV6-1 to TRBJ1-5, with unresolved D. Looked up from germline, CDR1 is MNHNS and CDR2 is SASEGT. The CDR3 is 15 amino acids. Trimming removed 1 base from V and 0 bases from J, with 7 bases in between. The CDR3 spells CASSEGYGSNQPQHF. The CDR3 nucleotides read TGTGCCAGCAGTGAAGGCTACGGTAGCAATCAGCCCCAGCATTTT.

V gene TRBV4-2 combines with J gene TRBJ1-4; TRBD1 matches 7 bases. After removal of 2 bases from V and 2 bases from J, the junction contained 2 bases not matched to a gene. Germline values: CDR1 LGHNA, CDR2 YNFKEQ. The CDR3 covers 15 residues. The CDR3 region is CASSQPGQTNEKLFF. In DNA form, the CDR3 reads TGTGCCAGCAGCCAACCGGGACAGACTAATGAAAAACTGTTTTTT.

The gene calls are TRBV5-6 and TRBJ1-4; D uncertain. This CDR3 is built from 16 residues. Germline loops: CDR1 SGHDT, CDR2 YYEEEE. The ends were cut back, 2 bases at V and 5 bases at J, with 16 bases in the middle. In nucleotides, the CDR3 is TGTGCCAGCAGCTTCTGGCTGTTCACACCCAATGAAAAACTGTTTTTT. Protein sequence: CASSFWLFTPNEKLFF.

The J gene is TRBJ1-2, the V gene TRBV30; no clear D. The CDR3 spans 13 residues. The germline V and J ends were trimmed by 0 bases and 8 bases, with 13 bases remaining between them. The germline gives CDR1 GTSNPN, CDR2 SVGIG (reference sequence). DNA for the CDR3: TGTGCCTGGAGTGTCCCGCCGGCTGGGGGCTACACCTTC. Translation gives CAWSVPPAGGYTF.

The J gene is TRBJ2-7, the V gene TRBV6-5; 11 bases line up with TRBD1. This CDR3 has 16 residues. Germline CDR1 reads MNHEY; CDR2 reads SVGAGI. With V trimmed by 2 bases and J by 1 base, 4 bases remained unmatched. The CDR3 nucleotides are TGTGCCAGCAGTTACCAAGGGACAGGGGGATCCTACGAGCAGTACTTC. Residues: CASSYQGTGGSYEQYF.

V is TRBV7-8 and J is TRBJ1-2; weak D call: TRBD1 (5 bases). This CDR3 contains 14 residues. In germline, CDR1 is SGHVS, CDR2 FQNEAQ. The ends were cut back, 4 bases at V and 8 bases at J, with 17 bases in the middle. Written as DNA, the CDR3 is TGTGCCAGCAGCTCCGATCTTAACAGGCGCGGCTACACCTTC. It encodes CASSSDLNRRGYTF.

This chain uses TRBV30 with TRBJ2-3, with a possible D match to TRBD2 (5 bases). CDR1 GTSNPN and CDR2 SVGIG come from the germline V gene (reference sequence). The CDR3 is made up of 14 amino acids. Trimming pared 7 bases from V and 4 bases from J, leaving 18 bases between. The CDR3 spells CASNSAFRADTQYF. CDR3 DNA sequence: TGTGCCTCGAATAGCGCCTTCCGGGCAGATACGCAGTATTTT.

A single count supports this clone. The chain recombines TRBV29-1 with TRBJ2-1; the D gene is possibly TRBD2 (6 bases). CDR3 length equals 12 residues. Germline CDR1 reads SQVTM; CDR2 reads ANQGSEA. V lost 1 base, J lost 9 bases, and 10 bases lay in between. CDR3 DNA sequence: TGCAGCGTTGAAGGGATAGCGGCTGAGCAGTTCTTC. Translating it yields CSVEGIAAEQFF.

This chain links TRBV6-1 with TRBJ2-3; tentatively, D is TRBD1 (5 bases). This CDR3 comprises 13 residues. Germline V gene sequence: CDR1 MNHNS, CDR2 SASEGT. V was clipped by 3 bases and J by 4 bases, with 8 bases between them. The CDR3: CASSEDTPDTQYF. As DNA, the CDR3 is TGTGCCAGCAGTGAGGACACACCAGATACGCAGTATTTT.

The rearrangement joins TRBV30 to TRBJ2-2, with 7 bases matching TRBD1. After removal of 2 bases from V and 7 bases from J, the junction contained 7 bases not matched to a gene. Germline V gene sequence: CDR1 GTSNPN, CDR2 SVGIG (reference sequence). The CDR3 is made up of 14 amino acids. The CDR3 loop reads CAWSFLDRDGELFF. In nucleotides, the CDR3 is TGTGCCTGGAGTTTCCTCGACAGGGACGGGGAGCTGTTTTTT.

The J gene is TRBJ1-6, the V gene TRBV2; 11 nucleotides align to TRBD1. V lost 6 bases to trimming and J lost 9 bases; unmatched junction nucleotides: 10. CDR1 is SNHLY, CDR2 FYNNEI, per germline. The CDR3 runs to 16 residues. CDR3 amino acids: CASRKDRGLLSSPLHF. In DNA, the CDR3 is TGTGCCAGCAGAAAGGACAGGGGGCTCTTATCTTCACCCCTCCACTTT.

This clone showed up just once. The CDR3 DNA follows: TGTGCCTGGGGGAGGGCTTTCTTT. Amino acids: CAWGRAFF. This chain links TRBV30 with TRBJ1-1; no definite D call. V lost 5 bases and J 11 bases, leaving 6 bases between the germline ends. The CDR3 runs 8 residues. From germline, CDR1 is GTSNPN and CDR2 SVGIG (reference sequence).

The chain is built from TRBV6-1 and TRBJ1-1, with D possibly TRBD1 on 6 matching bases. The CDR3 sequence is 16 residues long. With 2 bases removed from V and 1 base from J, the gap between germline ends came to 14 bases. The germline CDR1 and CDR2 sequences are MNHNS and SASEGT. In nucleotides, the CDR3 is TGTGCCAGCAGTGAATGGGGGGGGCAAGGGAACACTGAAGCTTTCTTT. This encodes CASSEWGGQGNTEAFF.

In this sample, this clone turned up once. This chain joins TRBV6-4 and TRBJ2-3; possible D gene TRBD2, 6 bases. The germline CDR1 and CDR2 sequences are MRHNA and SNTAGT. This CDR3 spans 15 amino acids. Trimming removed 6 bases at V and 0 bases at J, with 13 bases between. The CDR3 coding sequence is TGTGCCAGCAGGGCGGAGGGGCTCAGCACAGATACGCAGTATTTT. Amino acids: CASRAEGLSTDTQYF.

This chain joins TRBV6-1 and TRBJ1-2, with no clear D. Germline CDR1 MNHNS, CDR2 SASEGT. Between the trimmed V and J ends, which lost 8 bases and 5 bases, there was a span of 21 bases. The CDR3 is 15 residues long. In nucleotides, the CDR3 is TGTGCCAGCGAGTTAGAAAACCGCTTGGGGTATGGCTACACCTTC. Protein sequence: CASELENRLGYGYTF.

V is TRBV19 and J is TRBJ2-5; D is undetermined. Germline values: CDR1 LNHDA, CDR2 SQIVND (reference sequence). V was clipped by 6 bases and J by 1 base, with 9 bases between them. CDR3 length: 13 amino acids. CDR3 DNA: TGTGCCAGTAGGGGGTGGGGCCAAGAGACCCAGTACTTC. Its translation is CASRGWGQETQYF.

The gene calls are TRBV4-1 and TRBJ1-2; weak D call: TRBD1 (5 bases). CDR1 is MGHRA and CDR2 is YSYEKL in the germline V gene. CDR3 length: 15 residues. The V gene lost 3 bases and the J gene lost 2 bases, with 13 bases spanning the gap. The CDR3, as DNA: TGCGCCAGCAGCCACATTGGTGACAGAAACTATGGCTACACCTTC. Translated, it gives CASSHIGDRNYGYTF.